The next 21 T cell receptor beta chains were all read from a single sample in a study of blood T cell repertoires in COVID-19. Sequencing used immunoSEQ multiplex PCR; TCRdb keeps in-frame clones, though not all of them. The repertoire has fewer than 250,000 clones, less than 90% of them found once; the top ten carry 1.5% to 2%. The sequencing sample was made of peripheral blood. Every receptor here comes from a man in his 70s with acute or convalescent COVID-19.

This clone was seen more than once but under ten times. The gene calls are TRBV7-2 and TRBJ2-7; D is unclear. V lost 3 bases to trimming and J lost 4 bases, with 10 bases between them. This CDR3 is 13 amino acids long. Germline assignment: CDR1 SGHTA and CDR2 FQGNSA. The CDR3 DNA reads TGTGCCAGCAGCTTGAGTGGGCAGTACGAGCAGTACTTC. Amino acid sequence: CASSLSGQYEQYF. The entire variable domain, with the rest obtained from reference TRBV7-2 and TRBJ2-7, is as follows: GAGVSQSPSNKVTEKGKDVELRCDPISGHTALYWYRQSLGQGLEFLIYFQGNSAPDKSGLPSDRFSAERTGGSVSTLTIQRTQQEDSAVYLCASSLSGQYEQYFGPGTRLTVT.

This chain links TRBV14 with TRBJ1-2; D not certain. This CDR3 is built from 12 residues. Germline V gives CDR1 SGHDN, CDR2 FVKESK. The V gene lost 0 bases and the J gene lost 8 bases, with 7 bases spanning the gap. The CDR3: CASSQEFRGYTF. CDR3 in DNA: TGTGCCAGCAGCCAAGAGTTCCGGGGCTACACCTTC.

A few counts support this clone. The V gene is TRBV5-1, the J gene TRBJ1-6; D is unclear. CDR3 length equals 12 residues. V dropped 0 bases and J dropped 7 bases, with 2 bases sitting between them. The germline gives CDR1 SGHRS, CDR2 YFSETQ. The CDR3 DNA reads TGCGCCAGCAGCTTGGCAAATTCACCCCTCCACTTT. Translated, it gives CASSLANSPLHF.

J is TRBJ2-1 and V is TRBV27, with D possibly TRBD1 on 6 matching bases. The CDR3 is made up of 17 amino acids. Germline V gene data show CDR1 as MNHEY and CDR2 as SMNVEV (reference sequence). With 3 bases removed from V and 2 bases from J, the gap between germline ends came to 17 bases. The CDR3, as DNA: TGTGCCAGCAGTTTTCGACCCACAGGGTACACCTACAATGAGCAGTTCTTC. It translates to CASSFRPTGYTYNEQFF.

This rearrangement joins TRBV4-1 to TRBJ2-3, with TRBD1 as a possible D gene (5 bases). The ends were cut back, 6 bases at V and 0 bases at J, with 13 bases in the middle. Germline V gene lookup returns CDR1 MGHRA and CDR2 YSYEKL. The CDR3 spans 15 residues. CDR3 loop: CASRPEGVSTDTQYF. In nucleotides, the CDR3 is TGCGCCAGCAGGCCCGAAGGGGTTAGCACAGATACGCAGTATTTT.

This sequence joins TRBV3-1 (or the pseudogene TRBV3-2) and TRBJ1-1; D not certain. From germline, CDR1 is LGHDT and CDR2 YNNKEL (reference sequence). This CDR3 region has 13 residues. Between the trimmed V and J ends, which lost 1 base and 4 bases, there was a span of 7 bases. For the CDR3, the DNA is TGTGCCAGCAGCCAAGCGGCGGGCACTGAAGCTTTCTTT. As protein: CASSQAAGTEAFF.

The chain recombines TRBV2 with TRBJ1-2; TRBD1 matches at 7 bases. This CDR3 region has 15 residues. Germline CDR1 is SNHLY and CDR2 is FYNNEI. Trimming took 1 base from V and 13 from J; bases not matched to a gene: 15. The CDR3 DNA follows: TGTGCCAGCAGTGAAGAGGGCAGGGGGACCGTAGGGTGCACCTTC. It yields the protein CASSEEGRGTVGCTF. The whole variable domain, filled in from reference TRBV2 and TRBJ1-2, reads EPEVTQTPSHQVTQMGQEVILRCVPISNHLYFYWYRQILGQKVEFLVSFYNNEISEKSEIFDDQFSVERPDGSNFTLKIRSTKLEDSAMYFCASSEEGRGTVGCTFGSGTRLTVV.

V and J are TRBV27 and TRBJ2-7, with 7 positions matching TRBD2. Germline CDR1 and CDR2: MNHEY and SMNVEV (reference sequence). The CDR3 consists of 15 residues. The V gene end was trimmed by 2 bases and the J gene end by 4 bases; junction bases not matched to a gene: 8. CDR3 DNA: TGTGCCAGCAGTTTAGATGCAGGGAGGGTATACGAGCAGTACTTC. Translating it yields CASSLDAGRVYEQYF.

The chain employs TRBV5-1 and TRBJ2-7; 8 bases line up with TRBD2. Trimming took 1 base from V and 4 from J; bases not matched to a gene: 1. The CDR3 runs 13 residues. Germline V gene lookup returns CDR1 SGHRS and CDR2 YFSETQ. Here the CDR3 reads CASSLTGGYEQYF. Written as DNA, the CDR3 is TGCGCCAGCAGCTTGACGGGAGGGTACGAGCAGTACTTC. The whole variable domain, filled in from reference TRBV5-1 and TRBJ2-7, reads KAGVTQTPRYLIKTRGQQVTLSCSPISGHRSVSWYQQTPGQGLQFLFEYFSETQRNKGNFPGRFSGRQFSNSRSEMNVSTLELGDSALYLCASSLTGGYEQYFGPGTRLTVT.

The CDR3 bases are TGTGCCAGCAGTTTAAACGCCGGGAGGTCCGGGGAGCTGTTTTTT. Amino acids: CASSLNAGRSGELFF. The chain employs TRBV28 and TRBJ2-2, with TRBD2 identical over 7 bases. From germline, CDR1 is MDHEN and CDR2 SYDVKM. The ends lost 2 bases at V and 6 bases at J; junction bases unmatched: 6. The CDR3 consists of 15 residues.

This chain joins TRBV14 and TRBJ1-2; possible D gene TRBD1, 5 bases. V was shortened by 4 bases and J by 6 bases, with 12 bases between the two germline ends. The CDR3 is 13 amino acids. Germline CDR1 and CDR2: SGHDN and FVKESK. CDR3 sequence: CASSPRGGDGYTF. The DNA for the CDR3 is TGTGCCAGCAGCCCTAGGGGAGGGGATGGCTACACCTTC.

This clone has a handful of counts. The chain joins TRBV18 to TRBJ2-6; D is unresolved. The germline gives CDR1 KGHSH, CDR2 LQKENI. Trimming cost V 3 bases and J 1 base, with 16 bases left between them. CDR3 length: 18 residues. The CDR3 is CASSPGTGRQSGANVLTF. The CDR3 coding sequence is TGTGCCAGCTCACCGGGCACCGGCAGGCAGTCTGGGGCCAACGTCCTGACTTTC. The full variable domain, in which reference TRBV18 and TRBJ2-6 provide the parts outside the CDR3, is NAGVMQNPRHLVRRRGQEARLRCSPMKGHSHVYWYRQLPEEGLKFMVYLQKENIIDESGMPKERFSAEFPKEGPSILRIQQVVRGDSAAYFCASSPGTGRQSGANVLTFGAGSRLTVL.

As for this clone: Other DNA sequences of this sample code for an identical CDR3. V is TRBV6-5 and J is TRBJ2-7; TRBD2 aligns across 8 bases. The CDR3 sequence is 15 residues long. CDR1 MNHEY and CDR2 SVGAGI come from the germline V gene. With V trimmed by 3 bases and J by 4 bases, 8 bases remained unmatched. CDR3 loop: CASSYSGTGPYEQYF. CDR3 in DNA: TGTGCCAGCAGTTATAGCGGGACGGGCCCGTACGAGCAGTACTTC.

The V and J genes are TRBV18 and TRBJ1-3, with unresolved D. Germline loops: CDR1 KGHSH, CDR2 LQKENI. This CDR3 is built from 14 residues. V was clipped by 6 bases and J by 1 base, with 10 bases between them. The CDR3 is CASSLAASGNTIYF. The DNA for the CDR3 is TGTGCCAGCTCCCTAGCAGCTTCTGGAAACACCATATATTTT.

This clone came up once. The rearrangement joins TRBV5-1 to TRBJ1-2; D uncertain. V was cut by 4 bases and J by 6 bases, with 13 bases left in between. The CDR3 is made up of 13 amino acids. The germline V gene encodes CDR1 SGHRS and CDR2 YFSETQ. The CDR3 loop reads CASSDGRAHGYTF. The CDR3 bases are TGCGCCAGCAGCGATGGGAGGGCACATGGCTACACCTTC.

The V gene is TRBV19, the J gene TRBJ2-7, with 10 bases aligning to TRBD1. Trimming removed 4 bases from V and 2 bases from J; junction bases left unmatched: 8. This CDR3 is 16 amino acids long. Per germline, CDR1 LNHDA and CDR2 SQIVND (reference sequence). CDR3 in DNA: TGTGCCAGTAGTAGCACCGGGACAGGGGACCCCTACGAGCAGTACTTC. Translated: CASSSTGTGDPYEQYF.

The genes are TRBV12-5 and TRBJ1-1, with D uncertain. The CDR3 is 15 amino acids. Per the germline V gene, CDR1 is LGHNT and CDR2 is FRNRAP. With 1 base removed from V and 2 bases from J, the gap between germline ends came to 11 bases. Here the CDR3 reads CASGLGQDFNTEAFF. The CDR3 DNA follows: TGTGCTAGTGGTTTGGGGCAGGATTTTAACACTGAAGCTTTCTTT. Based on the CDR3 plus reference TRBV12-5 and TRBJ1-1, the full variable domain is DARVTQTPRHKVTEMGQEVTMRCQPILGHNTVFWYRQTMMQGLELLAYFRNRAPLDDSGMPKDRFSAEMPDATLATLKIQPSEPRDSAVYFCASGLGQDFNTEAFFGQGTRLTVV.

This clone was detected a few times. The rearrangement links TRBV18 to TRBJ2-1, with D perhaps matching TRBD2 (6 bases). Germline V lookup: CDR1 KGHSH, CDR2 LQKENI. The V gene lost 4 bases and the J gene lost 6 bases, with 19 bases spanning the gap. The CDR3 loop spans 16 amino acids. CDR3 DNA: TGTGCCAGCTCACTTATCGGCTCAAGGGGAGGCAATGAGCAGTTCTTC. Encoded protein: CASSLIGSRGGNEQFF.

This chain joins TRBV6-5 and TRBJ1-5; D is ambiguous. CDR3 length: 14 amino acids. Trimming removed 6 bases at V and 10 bases at J, with 19 bases between. Germline V gene data show CDR1 as MNHEY and CDR2 as SVGAGI. CDR3 sequence: CASSSPGSLSPQHF. CDR3 nucleotide sequence: TGTGCCAGCAGCTCACCCGGGAGTTTGAGCCCCCAGCATTTT.

The chain recombines TRBV29-1 with TRBJ1-2, with 9 nucleotides matching TRBD1. Trimming cost V 4 bases and J 6 bases; bases outside gene matches: 9. Germline lookup yields CDR1 SQVTM and CDR2 ANQGSEA. This CDR3 contains 14 residues. CDR3 coding DNA: TGCAGCGTTGGAAGACAGGGGGTCTCGAATGGCTACACCTTC. Translating it yields CSVGRQGVSNGYTF.

The rearrangement joins TRBV28 to TRBJ1-4; 7 bases are a match to TRBD1. This CDR3 has 15 residues. The V gene end was trimmed by 1 base and the J gene end by 7 bases; junction bases not matched to a gene: 6. Germline assignment: CDR1 MDHEN and CDR2 SYDVKM. As DNA, the CDR3 is TGTGCCAGCAGTTTATCACGAGGGGGCGGTGAAAAACTGTTTTTT. Its translation: CASSLSRGGGEKLFF.